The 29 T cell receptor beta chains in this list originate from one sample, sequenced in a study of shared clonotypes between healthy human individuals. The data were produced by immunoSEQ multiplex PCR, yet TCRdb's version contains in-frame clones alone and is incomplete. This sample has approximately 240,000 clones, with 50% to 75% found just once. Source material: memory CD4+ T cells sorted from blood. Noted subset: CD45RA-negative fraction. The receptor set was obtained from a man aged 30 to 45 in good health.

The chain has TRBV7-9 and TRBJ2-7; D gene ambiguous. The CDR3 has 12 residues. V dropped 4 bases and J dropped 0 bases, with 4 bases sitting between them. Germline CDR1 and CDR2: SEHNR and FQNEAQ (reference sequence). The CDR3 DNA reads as TGTGCCAGCAGCTCCAGCTCCTACGAGCAGTACTTC. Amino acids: CASSSSSYEQYF.

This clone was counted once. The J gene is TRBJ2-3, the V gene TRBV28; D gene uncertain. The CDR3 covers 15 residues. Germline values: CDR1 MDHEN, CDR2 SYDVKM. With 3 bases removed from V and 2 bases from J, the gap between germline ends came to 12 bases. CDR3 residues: CASSFVAGHTDTQYF. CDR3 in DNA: TGTGCCAGCAGTTTTGTGGCAGGCCACACAGATACGCAGTATTTT. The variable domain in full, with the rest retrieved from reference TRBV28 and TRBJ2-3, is DVKVTQSSRYLVKRTGEKVFLECVQDMDHENMFWYRQDPGLGLRLIYFSYDVKMKEKGDIPEGYSVSREKKERFSLILESASTNQTSMYLCASSFVAGHTDTQYFGPGTRLTVL.

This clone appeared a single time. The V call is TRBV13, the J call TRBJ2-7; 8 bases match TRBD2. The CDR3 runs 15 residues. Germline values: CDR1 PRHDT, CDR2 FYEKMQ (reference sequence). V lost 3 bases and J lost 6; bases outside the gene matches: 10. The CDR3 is CASSLSRTSFSEQYF. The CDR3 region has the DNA TGTGCCAGCAGCTTGTCCCGGACTAGCTTCTCCGAGCAGTACTTC.

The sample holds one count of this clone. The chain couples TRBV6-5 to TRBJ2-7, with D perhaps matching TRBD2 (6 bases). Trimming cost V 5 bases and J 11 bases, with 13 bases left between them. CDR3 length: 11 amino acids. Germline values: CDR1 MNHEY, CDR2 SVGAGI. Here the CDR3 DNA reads TGTGCCAGCAGTGATCTAGCGCTCGAGTACTTC. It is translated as CASSDLALEYF.

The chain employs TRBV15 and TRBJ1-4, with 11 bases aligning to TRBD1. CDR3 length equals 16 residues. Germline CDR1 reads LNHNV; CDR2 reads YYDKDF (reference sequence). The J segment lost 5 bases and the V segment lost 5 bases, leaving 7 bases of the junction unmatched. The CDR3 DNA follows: TGTGCCACCAGCGTGGACAGGGGGCTTGGGAATGAAAAACTGTTTTTT. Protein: CATSVDRGLGNEKLFF.

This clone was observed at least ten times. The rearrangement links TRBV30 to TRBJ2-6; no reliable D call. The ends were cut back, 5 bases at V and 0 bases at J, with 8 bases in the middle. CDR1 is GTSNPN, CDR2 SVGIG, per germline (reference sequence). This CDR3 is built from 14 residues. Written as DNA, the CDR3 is TGTGCCTGGTACCGTAGCTCTGGGGCCAACGTCCTGACTTTC. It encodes CAWYRSSGANVLTF.

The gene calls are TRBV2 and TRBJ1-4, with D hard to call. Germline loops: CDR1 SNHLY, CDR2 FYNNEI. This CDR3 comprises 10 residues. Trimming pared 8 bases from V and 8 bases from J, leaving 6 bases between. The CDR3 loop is CASEREKLFF. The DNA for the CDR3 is TGTGCCAGCGAAAGGGAAAAACTGTTTTTT.

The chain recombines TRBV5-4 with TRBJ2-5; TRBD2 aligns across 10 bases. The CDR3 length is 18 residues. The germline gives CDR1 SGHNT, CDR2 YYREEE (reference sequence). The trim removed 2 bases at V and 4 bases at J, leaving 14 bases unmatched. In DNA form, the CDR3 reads TGTGCCAGCAGCTTCCTCCGGGGAAGCGGGAGGGCCTCAGAGACCCAGTACTTC. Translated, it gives CASSFLRGSGRASETQYF.

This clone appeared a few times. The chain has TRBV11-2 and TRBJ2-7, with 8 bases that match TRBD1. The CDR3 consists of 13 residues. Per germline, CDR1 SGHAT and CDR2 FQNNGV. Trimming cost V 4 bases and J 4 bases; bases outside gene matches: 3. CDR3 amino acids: CASSSYRGYEQYF. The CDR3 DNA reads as TGTGCCAGCAGCTCTTACAGGGGGTACGAGCAGTACTTC.

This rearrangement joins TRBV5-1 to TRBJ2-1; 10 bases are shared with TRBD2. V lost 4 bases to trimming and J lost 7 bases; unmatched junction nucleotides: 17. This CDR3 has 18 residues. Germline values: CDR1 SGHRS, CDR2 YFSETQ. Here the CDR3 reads CASSVLSSGSLGVNEQFF. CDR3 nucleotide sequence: TGCGCCAGCAGCGTGCTTTCTAGCGGGAGTTTGGGGGTAAATGAGCAGTTCTTC. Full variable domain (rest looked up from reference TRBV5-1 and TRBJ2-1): KAGVTQTPRYLIKTRGQQVTLSCSPISGHRSVSWYQQTPGQGLQFLFEYFSETQRNKGNFPGRFSGRQFSNSRSEMNVSTLELGDSALYLCASSVLSSGSLGVNEQFFGPGTRLTVL.

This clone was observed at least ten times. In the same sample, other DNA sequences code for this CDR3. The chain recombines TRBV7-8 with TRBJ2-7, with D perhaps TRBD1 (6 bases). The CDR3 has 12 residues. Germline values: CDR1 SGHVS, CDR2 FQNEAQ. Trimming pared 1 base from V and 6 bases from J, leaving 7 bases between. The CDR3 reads CASSLGGGEQYF. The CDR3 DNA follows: TGTGCCAGCAGCTTAGGAGGGGGCGAGCAGTACTTC.

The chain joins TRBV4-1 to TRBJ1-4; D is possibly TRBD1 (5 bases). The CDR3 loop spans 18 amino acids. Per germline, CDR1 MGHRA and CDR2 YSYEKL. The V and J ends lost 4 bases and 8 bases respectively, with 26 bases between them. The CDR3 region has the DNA TGCGCCAGCAGCCCGATCTCCCGGGCGTGGGGGGAGGGGGAAAAACTGTTTTTT. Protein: CASSPISRAWGEGEKLFF.

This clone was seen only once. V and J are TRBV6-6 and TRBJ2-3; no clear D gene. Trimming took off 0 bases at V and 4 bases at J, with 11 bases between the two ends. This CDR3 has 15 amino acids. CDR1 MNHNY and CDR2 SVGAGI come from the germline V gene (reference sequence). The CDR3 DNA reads TGTGCCAGCAGTTACTCGGACCTCCGGGCAGATACGCAGTATTTT. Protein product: CASSYSDLRADTQYF.

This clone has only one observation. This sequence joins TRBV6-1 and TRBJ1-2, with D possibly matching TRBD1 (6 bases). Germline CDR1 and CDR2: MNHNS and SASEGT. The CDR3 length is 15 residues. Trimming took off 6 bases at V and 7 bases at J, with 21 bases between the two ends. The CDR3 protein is CASRDFRGGNSGYTF. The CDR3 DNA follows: TGTGCCAGCAGGGACTTCAGGGGAGGTAATAGTGGCTACACCTTC.

The CDR3: CASSSGTTQYF. Written as DNA, the CDR3 is TGTGCCAGCAGCTCCGGTACTACGCAGTATTTT. The chain combines TRBV11-1 with TRBJ2-3; D unresolved. The germline gives CDR1 SGHAT, CDR2 FQDESV (reference sequence). The germline V and J ends were trimmed by 4 bases and 8 bases, with 7 bases remaining between them. CDR3 length equals 11 residues.

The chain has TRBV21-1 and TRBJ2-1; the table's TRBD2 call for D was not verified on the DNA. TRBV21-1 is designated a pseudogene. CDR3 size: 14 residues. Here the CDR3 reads CASTGRETHNEQFF. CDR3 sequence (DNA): TGTGCCAGCACCGGGAGGGAGACCCACAATGAGCAGTTCTTC.

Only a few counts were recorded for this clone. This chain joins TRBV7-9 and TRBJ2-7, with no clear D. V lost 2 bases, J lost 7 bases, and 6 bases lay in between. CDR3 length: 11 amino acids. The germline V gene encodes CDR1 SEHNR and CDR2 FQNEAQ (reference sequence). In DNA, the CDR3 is TGTGCCAGCAGCTTATTAGTTGAGCAGTACTTC. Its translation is CASSLLVEQYF. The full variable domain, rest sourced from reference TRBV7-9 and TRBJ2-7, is DTGVSQNPRHKITKRGQNVTFRCDPISEHNRLYWYRQTLGQGPEFLTYFQNEAQLEKSRLLSDRFSAERPKGSFSTLEIQRTEQGDSAMYLCASSLLVEQYFGPGTRLTVT.

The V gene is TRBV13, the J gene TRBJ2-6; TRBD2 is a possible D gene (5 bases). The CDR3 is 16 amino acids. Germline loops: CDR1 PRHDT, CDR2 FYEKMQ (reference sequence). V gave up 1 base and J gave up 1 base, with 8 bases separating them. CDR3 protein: CASSLDWESGANVLTF. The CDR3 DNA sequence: TGTGCCAGCAGCTTAGATTGGGAGTCTGGGGCCAACGTCCTGACTTTC.

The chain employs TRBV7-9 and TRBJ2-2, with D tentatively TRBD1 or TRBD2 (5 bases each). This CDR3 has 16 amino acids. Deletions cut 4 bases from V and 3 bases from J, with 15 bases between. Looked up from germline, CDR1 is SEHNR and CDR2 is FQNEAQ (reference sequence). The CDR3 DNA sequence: TGTGCCAGCAGCTCCCCCCAGCGGACATACACCGGGGAGCTGTTTTTT. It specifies CASSSPQRTYTGELFF.

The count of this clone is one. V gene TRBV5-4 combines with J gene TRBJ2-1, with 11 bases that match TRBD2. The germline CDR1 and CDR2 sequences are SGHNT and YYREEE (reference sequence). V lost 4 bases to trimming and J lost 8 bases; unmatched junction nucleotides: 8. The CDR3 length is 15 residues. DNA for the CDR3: TGTGCCAGCAGCACTAGCGGGAGTGGGTTGCATGAGCAGTTCTTC. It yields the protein CASSTSGSGLHEQFF. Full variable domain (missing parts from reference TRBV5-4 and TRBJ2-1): ETGVTQSPTHLIKTRGQQVTLRCSSQSGHNTVSWYQQALGQGPQFIFQYYREEENGRGNFPPRFSGLQFPNYSSELNVNALELDDSALYLCASSTSGSGLHEQFFGPGTRLTVL.

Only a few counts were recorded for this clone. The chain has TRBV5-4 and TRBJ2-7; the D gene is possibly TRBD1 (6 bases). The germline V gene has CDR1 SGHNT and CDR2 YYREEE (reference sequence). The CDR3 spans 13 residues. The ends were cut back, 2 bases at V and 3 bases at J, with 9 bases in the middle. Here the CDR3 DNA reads TGTGCCAGCAGCTTCAGGGGAAGCTACGAGCAGTACTTC. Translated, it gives CASSFRGSYEQYF.

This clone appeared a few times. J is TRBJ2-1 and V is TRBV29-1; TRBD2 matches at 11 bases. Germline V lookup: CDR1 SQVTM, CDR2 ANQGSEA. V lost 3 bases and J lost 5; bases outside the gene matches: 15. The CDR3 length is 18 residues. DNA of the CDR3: TGCAGCGTTGATAGGGAGGGGACTAGCGGTAGTAAAAACAATGAGCAGTTCTTC. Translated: CSVDREGTSGSKNNEQFF.

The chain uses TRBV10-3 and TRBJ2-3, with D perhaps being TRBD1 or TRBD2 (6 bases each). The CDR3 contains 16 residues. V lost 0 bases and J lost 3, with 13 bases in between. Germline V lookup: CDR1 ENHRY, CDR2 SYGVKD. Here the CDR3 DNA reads TGTGCCATCAGTGAGTCGAACAGAGGGGGGACAGATACGCAGTATTTT. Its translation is CAISESNRGGTDTQYF.

The CDR3 spells CASRGLAGDTQYF. In DNA form, the CDR3 reads TGTGCCAGCAGGGGACTAGCGGGAGATACGCAGTATTTT. This chain uses TRBV7-2 with TRBJ2-3, with TRBD2 matching over 12 bases. CDR3 length: 13 residues. The V gene's germline CDR1 is SGHTA and CDR2 FQGNSA. The V gene end was trimmed by 6 bases and the J gene end by 5 bases; junction bases not matched to a gene: 0.

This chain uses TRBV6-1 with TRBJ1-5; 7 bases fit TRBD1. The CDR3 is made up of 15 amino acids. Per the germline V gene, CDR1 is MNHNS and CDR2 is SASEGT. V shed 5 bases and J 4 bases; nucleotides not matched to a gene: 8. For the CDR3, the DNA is TGTGCCAGCAGTAAAACAGGGGAGGGGAATCAGCCCCAGCATTTT. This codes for CASSKTGEGNQPQHF.

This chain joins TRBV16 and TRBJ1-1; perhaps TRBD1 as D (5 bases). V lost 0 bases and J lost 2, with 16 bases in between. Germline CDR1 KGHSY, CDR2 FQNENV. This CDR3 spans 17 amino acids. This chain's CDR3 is CASSQSTGTLINTEAFF. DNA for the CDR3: TGTGCCAGCAGCCAATCGACTGGGACCTTAATAAACACTGAAGCTTTCTTT.

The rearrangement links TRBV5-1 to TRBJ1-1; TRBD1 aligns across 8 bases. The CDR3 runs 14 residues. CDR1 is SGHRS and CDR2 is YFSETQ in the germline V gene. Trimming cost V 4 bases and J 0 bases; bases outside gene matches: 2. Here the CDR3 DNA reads TGCGCCAGCAGCGCAGGGGGCTTGAACACTGAAGCTTTCTTT. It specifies CASSAGGLNTEAFF.

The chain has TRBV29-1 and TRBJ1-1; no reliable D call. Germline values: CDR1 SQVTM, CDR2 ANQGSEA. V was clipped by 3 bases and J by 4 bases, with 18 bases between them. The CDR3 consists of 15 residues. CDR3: CSVEARSGPSTEAFF. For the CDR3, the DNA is TGCAGCGTTGAGGCCCGAAGCGGGCCGTCCACTGAAGCTTTCTTT.

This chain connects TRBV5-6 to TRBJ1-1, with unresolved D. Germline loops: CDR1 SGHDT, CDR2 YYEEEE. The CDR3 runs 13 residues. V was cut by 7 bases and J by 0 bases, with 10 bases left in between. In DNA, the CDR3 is TGTGCCAGCTTAAATTATATGAACACTGAAGCTTTCTTT. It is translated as CASLNYMNTEAFF.